A single sample gave rise to the 5 T cell receptor beta chains below, sequenced in a study of spatial heterogeneity in lung cancer. TCRdb re-called the 5' RACE reads with MiXCR, one entry per CDR3 protein. The repertoire consists of approximately 29,000 distinct CDR3 sequences, with around 8.4% occurring once and the leading ten covering about 34%. The time point denotes: sample taken at primary tumor resection. Whole RNA from tumor, nontumor lung or frozen PBMC was sequenced unsorted. Sequences were derived from PBMCs, sampled at surgery. The source is a female donor with early-stage non-small cell lung cancer.

This clonotype was counted between two and nine times. The chain has TRBV11-2 and TRBJ2-1; TRBD2 might be the D (6 bases). The germline gives CDR1 SGHAT, CDR2 FQNNGV. V was trimmed by 4 bases and J by 6 bases, leaving 13 bases between them. The CDR3 sequence is 14 residues long. CDR3 nucleotide sequence: TGTGCCAGCAGCTCCTTGGCTAGCGTCAATGAGCAGTTCTTC. It yields the protein CASSSLASVNEQFF.

This clonotype was observed many times. The chain is built from TRBV7-9 and TRBJ2-5, with TRBD1 matching over 8 bases. Trimming removed 3 bases from V and 6 bases from J; junction bases left unmatched: 3. The length of the CDR3 is 13 residues. Germline CDR1 and CDR2: SEHNR and FQNEAQ (reference sequence). The CDR3 protein is CASSFRQGKTQYF. CDR3 in DNA: TGTGCCAGCAGCTTCAGACAGGGGAAGACCCAGTACTTC.

In its sample, this clonotype was seen many times. The CDR3 is CASSLSPYGYTF. The CDR3 bases are TGTGCCAGCAGTTTATCCCCGTATGGCTACACCTTC. The chain couples TRBV27 to TRBJ1-2; D gene unclear. Germline assignment: CDR1 MNHEY and CDR2 SMNVEV (reference sequence). V lost 0 bases to trimming and J lost 5 bases, with 4 bases between them. The CDR3 runs 12 residues.

The chain recombines TRBV6-2 or TRBV6-3 with TRBJ1-2; TRBD1 aligns across 9 bases. Germline CDR1 is MNHEY and CDR2 is SVGEGT. The J segment lost 10 bases and the V segment lost 4 bases, leaving 16 bases of the junction unmatched. The CDR3 runs to 16 residues. In DNA form, the CDR3 reads TGTGCCAGCAGTTTTTTGACAAACCGGGACAGGGTCGACTACACCTTC. Amino acids: CASSFLTNRDRVDYTF.

This clonotype was recorded at least ten times. The CDR3 region is CASSSQGTYTDTQYF. CDR3 coding DNA: TGTGCCAGCAGCTCCCAGGGGACCTACACAGATACGCAGTATTTT. J is TRBJ2-3 and V is TRBV7-2, with D possibly matching TRBD1 (6 bases). The V gene's germline CDR1 is SGHTA and CDR2 FQGNSA. CDR3 length: 15 residues. V lost 4 bases to trimming and J lost 2 bases, with 13 bases between them.